Listed below are T cell receptor beta chains from one sample, sequenced in a study of T cell changes during pregnancy in multiple sclerosis. Clones were sequenced by immunoSEQ multiplex PCR, and TCRdb holds only the in-frame ones, with some missing. The sample comprises some 41,000 clones, roughly nine tenths of which are singletons, and about 1.2% rests with the top ten. Sequenced here: CD4+ T cells from peripheral blood mononuclear cells, sampled after pregnancy. These receptor sequences come from a female donor with multiple sclerosis, enrolled in a pregnancy study. Each CDR3 is given with its conserved first and last residue. The D gene is left open where the match is weak. Some rows mark clone size as missing; the rest say once, few, many or name a class of expanded clone.

d_call,j_call,v_call,clone_size,cdr3_nt,cdr3_aa
TRBD2,TRBJ2-3,TRBV2,-,TGTGCCAGCAGTCCCGGGACTAGCAGCACAGATACGCAGTATTTT,CASSPGTSSTDTQYF
TRBD2,TRBJ2-7,TRBV7-3,-,TGTGCCAGCAGCGATTTAGCGGGAGGCCCCTACGAGCAGTACTTC,CASSDLAGGPYEQYF
-,TRBJ2-7,TRBV9,-,TGTGCCAGCAGTGTATCTAGCGCGACCTACGAGCAGTACTTC,CASSVSSATYEQYF
TRBD1,TRBJ2-5,TRBV7-2,-,TGTGCCAGCAGCCAGGGACAGGGTGCGAAGACCCAGTACTTC,CASSQGQGAKTQYF
-,TRBJ1-6,TRBV6-1,-,TGTGCCAGCAGTGAAGAACAGGGAACCCATAATTCACCCCTCCACTTT,CASSEEQGTHNSPLHF
TRBD1,TRBJ1-5,TRBV28,-,TGTGCCAGCAGTCCCACAGGGGGCATTCCTTACTCGAATCAGCCCCAGCATTTT,CASSPTGGIPYSNQPQHF
-,TRBJ2-5,TRBV6-5,-,TGTGCCAGCAGTTACTCGCTCCTAGCTGAGGCCCAGTACTTC,CASSYSLLAEAQYF
-,TRBJ2-3,TRBV19,-,TGTGCCAGTAGTATCGGAAGGGGCCGCACAGATACGCAGTATTTT,CASSIGRGRTDTQYF
TRBD1,TRBJ2-1,TRBV2,-,TGTGCCAGCTTTGCGAGGACAGGGGTAAAAAATGAGCAGTTCTTC,CASFARTGVKNEQFF
-,TRBJ1-3,TRBV6-5,-,TGTGCCAGCAGTTACGGGCTCTCTGGAAACACCATATATTTT,CASSYGLSGNTIYF
-,TRBJ1-5,TRBV6-4,-,TGTGCCAGCAGTGAAACAGGGCACAATCAGCCCCAGCATTTT,CASSETGHNQPQHF
-,TRBJ2-5,TRBV4-2,-,TGTGCCAGCAGCCTGGAGAGGGAAGGGACCCAGTACTTC,CASSLEREGTQYF
-,TRBJ2-1,TRBV30,-,TGTGCCTGGATTTCATCGGGCAATGAGCAGTTCTTC,CAWISSGNEQFF
-,TRBJ2-7,TRBV13,-,TGTGCCAGCAGGCGTGGGGGCCGCTCCTACGAGCAGTACTTC,CASRRGGRSYEQYF
-,TRBJ2-1,TRBV10-1,-,TGCGCCAGCAGTGTTAGCGGCTACAATGAGCAGTTCTTC,CASSVSGYNEQFF
TRBD2,TRBJ2-1,TRBV5-1,-,TGCGCCAGCAGATTCGGGACTAGCGGGCCTAATGAGCAGTTCTTC,CASRFGTSGPNEQFF
TRBD1,TRBJ1-4,TRBV13,-,TGTGCCAGCAGCTGGGCAGGGGGGCGTGAAAAACTGTTTTTT,CASSWAGGREKLFF
-,TRBJ2-5,TRBV2,-,TGTGCCAGCAGCGACACATCCCAAGAGACCCAGTACTTC,CASSDTSQETQYF
TRBD2,TRBJ2-1,TRBV19,-,TGTGCCAGTAGCCTCGGGGCTAGCGGAAACAATGAGCAGTTCTTC,CASSLGASGNNEQFF
-,TRBJ2-5,TRBV5-6,-,TGTGCCAGCAGCTTAGGGGGTCCGTCGTCCCAGTACTTC,CASSLGGPSSQYF
TRBD1,TRBJ1-1,TRBV2,few,TGTGCCAGCACCCGGGACAGCACTGAAGCTTTCTTT,CASTRDSTEAFF
-,TRBJ1-1,TRBV7-2,once,TGTGCCAGCAGCTCTCAATCGGGGGGGATGGGGGCCAACACTGAAGCTTTCTTT,CASSSQSGGMGANTEAFF
TRBD2,TRBJ2-1,TRBV9,-,TGTGCCAGCAGCGCGAGCGGGAGCTCCTACAATGAGCAGTTCTTC,CASSASGSSYNEQFF
-,TRBJ2-6,TRBV19,-,TGTGCCAGTAGTATAGGAGGCAGCTCTGGGGCCAACGTCCTGACTTTC,CASSIGGSSGANVLTF
-,TRBJ1-2,TRBV30,few,TGTGCCTGGAGTTATAAGGGAACAGGCAATGGCTACACCTTC,CAWSYKGTGNGYTF
TRBD2,TRBJ2-7,TRBV6-6,-,TGTGCCAGCAGTTACTCCGGGACTAGCTCGTACGAGCAGTACTTC,CASSYSGTSSYEQYF
TRBD2,TRBJ2-1,TRBV19,-,TGTGCCAGTAGTATGGTACTAGCGGGAGGGCCAACCCAAGATGAGCAGTTCTTC,CASSMVLAGGPTQDEQFF
TRBD1,TRBJ1-2,TRBV4-2,few,TGTGCCAGCAGGGAAGGGACAGCGGGCCTCTATGGCTACACCTTC,CASREGTAGLYGYTF
TRBD1,TRBJ1-2,TRBV28,-,TGTGCCAGCACCTCTTCGGGACAGGGTTATGGCTACACCTTC,CASTSSGQGYGYTF
-,TRBJ2-7,TRBV18,-,TGTGCCAGCTCACCAACGGGGTTTGAATACTACGAGCAGTACTTC,CASSPTGFEYYEQYF
TRBD1,TRBJ1-6,TRBV6-1,-,TGTGCCAGCAGGGACAGGGAGAATTCACCCCTCCACTTT,CASRDRENSPLHF
TRBD1,TRBJ1-3,TRBV5-6,-,TGTGCCAGCAGCCCTGGGACAGGGAGAAACACCATATATTTT,CASSPGTGRNTIYF
TRBD1,TRBJ2-3,TRBV19,-,TGTGCCAGTAGTATTATGGGACAGGCTACAGATACGCAGTATTTT,CASSIMGQATDTQYF
-,TRBJ1-4,TRBV2,-,TGTGCCAGCAGTGACAGCGGGGTGACAGATGAAAAACTGTTTTTT,CASSDSGVTDEKLFF
-,TRBJ2-5,TRBV4-3,-,TGCGCCAGCAGCCAAGGGATACTACCACAAGAGACCCAGTACTTC,CASSQGILPQETQYF
-,TRBJ1-4,TRBV27,-,TGTGCCAGCAGTCCCCCGTTATATCGGGAAAAACTGTTTTTT,CASSPPLYREKLFF
-,TRBJ1-5,TRBV28,-,TGTGCCAGCAGTTTCCTAACGTATAGCAATCAGCCCCAGCATTTT,CASSFLTYSNQPQHF
TRBD1,TRBJ1-2,TRBV6-5,-,TGTGCCAGCAGTTTTACCGGGACAGGGGGGAGTTATGGCTACACCTTC,CASSFTGTGGSYGYTF
-,TRBJ2-1,TRBV9,-,TGTGCCAGCAGCCGGGACAATCCCTCCAATGAGCAGTTCTTC,CASSRDNPSNEQFF
TRBD2,TRBJ2-7,TRBV10-2,once,TGCGCCAGCAGTGGGACTAGCGGGCACGACGAGCAGTACTTC,CASSGTSGHDEQYF
-,TRBJ2-3,TRBV28,-,TGTGCCAGCAGTTCCGAACAGCGCACAGATACGCAGTATTTT,CASSSEQRTDTQYF
-,TRBJ2-2,TRBV6-5,-,TGTGCCAGCGGCGGAGGTGCCGGGGAGCTGTTTTTT,CASGGGAGELFF
-,TRBJ2-7,TRBV19,once,TGTGCCAGTAATCCAAGCGGTGGATTCTCCTACGAGCAGTACTTC,CASNPSGGFSYEQYF
TRBD1,TRBJ1-4,TRBV19,-,TGTGCCAGTAGTTTCGGCAGGGGGGAGGTCGGACTGTTTTTT,CASSFGRGEVGLFF
TRBD2,TRBJ2-3,TRBV4-2,-,TGTGCCAGCAGCCAAGATGACCTAGCGGGAGGGCTAGGAGATACGCAGTATTTT,CASSQDDLAGGLGDTQYF
-,TRBJ1-5,TRBV27,-,TGTGCCAGCAGCCTAGGATCCCAACCCAGCAATCAGCCCCAGCATTTT,CASSLGSQPSNQPQHF
TRBD2,TRBJ2-3,TRBV19,-,TGTGCCAGTAGTATAATCCCTAGCGGGACTAGCACAGATACGCAGTATTTT,CASSIIPSGTSTDTQYF
-,TRBJ2-2,TRBV27,-,TGTGCCAGCAACAGAGGGACCGGGGAGCTGTTTTTT,CASNRGTGELFF
-,TRBJ2-5,TRBV5-8,once,TGTGCCAGCAGCCCCCAGCAAGAGACCCAGTACTTC,CASSPQQETQYF